This T cell receptor (beta chain) was recorded in a study of shared clonotypes between healthy human individuals. Sequencing was performed with immunoSEQ multiplex PCR; in TCRdb, only in-frame clones are kept and a portion is missing. This sample has 2 million to 2.5 million clones; 93% occur once, and the top ten carry around 0.4%. Germline V gene data show CDR1 as MDHEN and CDR2 as SYDVKM. Trimming cost V 10 bases and J 6 bases, with 16 bases left between them. This CDR3 region has 14 residues. Findings of the study overall: Sharing of clonotypes among donors was expected to vary with sequencing depth.

As concerns this clone: Its specificity is not known.

This rearrangement joins TRBV28 to TRBJ1-6, with D unresolved. The sample was naive CD4+ T cells from PBMCs. The subset: CD45RA+ positively selected. The clonotype originates from a man younger than 35 in good health. Some clones in this sample may be carry-over from other donors' samples. CDR3 amino acids: CATLFRKLNSPLHF. For the CDR3, the DNA is TGTGCCACTTTATTTAGAAAACTTAATTCACCCCTCCACTTT.